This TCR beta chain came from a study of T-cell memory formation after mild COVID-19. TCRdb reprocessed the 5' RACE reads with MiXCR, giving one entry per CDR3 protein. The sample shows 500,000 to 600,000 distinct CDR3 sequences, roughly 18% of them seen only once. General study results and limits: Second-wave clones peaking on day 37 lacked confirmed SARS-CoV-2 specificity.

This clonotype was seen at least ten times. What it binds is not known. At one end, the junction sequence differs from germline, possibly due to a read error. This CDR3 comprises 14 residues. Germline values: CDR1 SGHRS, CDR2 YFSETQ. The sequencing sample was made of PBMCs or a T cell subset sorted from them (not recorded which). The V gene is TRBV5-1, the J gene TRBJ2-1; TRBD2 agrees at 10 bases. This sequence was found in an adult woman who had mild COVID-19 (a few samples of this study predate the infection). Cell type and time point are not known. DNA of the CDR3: TGTGCCAGCAGCCTTAGCGGGGGGTACAATGAGCAGTTCTTC. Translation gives CASSLSGGYNEQFF.